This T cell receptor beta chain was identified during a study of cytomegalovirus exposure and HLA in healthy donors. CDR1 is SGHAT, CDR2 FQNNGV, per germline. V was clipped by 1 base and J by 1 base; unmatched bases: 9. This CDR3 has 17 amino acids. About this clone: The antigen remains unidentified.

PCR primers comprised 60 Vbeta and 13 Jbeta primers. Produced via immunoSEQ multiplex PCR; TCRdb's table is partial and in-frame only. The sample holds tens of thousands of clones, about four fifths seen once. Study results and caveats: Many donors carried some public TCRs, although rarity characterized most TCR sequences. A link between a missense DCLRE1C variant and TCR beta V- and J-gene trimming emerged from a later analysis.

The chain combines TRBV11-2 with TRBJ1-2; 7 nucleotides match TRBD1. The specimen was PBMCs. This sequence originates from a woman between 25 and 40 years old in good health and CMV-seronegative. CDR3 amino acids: CASSLVGTETGNYGYTF. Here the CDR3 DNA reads TGTGCCAGCAGCTTAGTAGGGACAGAGACCGGTAACTATGGCTACACCTTC.